Listed below are T cell receptor beta chains from one sample, sequenced in a study of CD8 T cells in ankylosing spondylitis. Each CDR3 protein gets one entry after TCRdb re-called the 5' RACE reads with MiXCR. Seen here are roughly 700,000 distinct CDR3 sequences, around 17% observed once, and the top ten hold around 19%. The sequencing sample was made of blood, either unsorted or a sorted T cell fraction (not recorded which). Receptors were obtained from a male donor with ankylosing spondylitis. CDR3s include the opening cysteine and the closing phenylalanine or tryptophan. D genes are given only for firm matches. Size is omitted from some rows. Given values are once, few, many or a class for expanded clones.

TGTGCCACCAGCAGCCTACAGCCAGGGAACACTGAAGCTTTCTTT | CATSSLQPGNTEAFF | NA | TRBJ1-1 | TRBV15 | NA
TGCAGCGTCCGGTGGTGGGAGGCCCAAGAGACCCAGTACTTC | CSVRWWEAQETQYF | NA | TRBJ2-5 | TRBV29-1 | NA
TGCGCCAGCAGCCAAGATTGGGCGGGAGAAAGGGACAATGAGCAGTTCTTC | CASSQDWAGERDNEQFF | NA | TRBJ2-1 | TRBV4-3 | TRBD2
NA | CASSEWGQGAYYTEAFF | few | TRBJ1-1 | TRBV21-1 | NA
TGTGCCAGTAGTCCATGGGGTAGCGGGGCCGCGAACACCGGGGAGCTGTTTTTT | CASSPWGSGAANTGELFF | NA | TRBJ2-2 | TRBV19 | TRBD2
TGTGCCAGCAGTGAAGCGCAATCGAGAGTTGTCAGATATGGTCAGCCCCAGCATTTT | CASSEAQSRVVRYGQPQHF | few | TRBJ1-5 | TRBV2 | NA
TGTGCCAGCAGCGGTCGGGGCCTGGGCACTGAAGCTTTCTTT | CASSGRGLGTEAFF | many | TRBJ1-1 | TRBV4-2 | NA
TGTGCCAGCAGCCAAGATGCCCCCCGCTTTGAGACCCAGTACTTC | CASSQDAPRFETQYF | NA | TRBJ2-5 | TRBV14 | NA
TGCAGCAGTGACAGGGGGGCCCACAATGAGCAGTTCTTC | CSSDRGAHNEQFF | few | TRBJ2-1 | TRBV29-1 | TRBD1
TGTGCCAGCAGCTTAGTAGCAGGCCAAAATAATTCACCCCTCCACTTT | CASSLVAGQNNSPLHF | few | TRBJ1-6 | TRBV7-6 | NA